The 27 T cell receptor beta chains listed next were all sequenced from one sample in a study of OX40 agonist ivuxolimab in advanced cancers. The protocol was immunoSEQ multiplex PCR, while the TCRdb copy is restricted to in-frame clones and leaves out a portion. The sample lists about 22,000 clones, 84% occurring once. The starting material was CD4+ or CD8+ T cells sorted from blood, obtained in a trial of the OX40 agonist ivuxolimab. The source of these receptors is an adult with an advanced solid tumor such as melanoma, head and neck, liver or kidney cancer.

This clone came up a few times. This sequence joins TRBV2 and TRBJ2-3; D possibly corresponds to TRBD2 (5 bases). This CDR3 has 15 amino acids. V lost 3 bases and J lost 5, with 15 bases in between. Per germline, CDR1 SNHLY and CDR2 FYNNEI. In DNA, the CDR3 is TGTGCCAGCAGTGATCGGGCTGGACTTGGAGATACGCAGTATTTT. Amino acids: CASSDRAGLGDTQYF.

This chain connects TRBV30 to TRBJ2-5; D might be TRBD2 (5 bases). With 5 bases removed from V and 5 bases from J, the gap between germline ends came to 12 bases. Germline assignment: CDR1 GTSNPN and CDR2 SVGIG (reference sequence). The CDR3 runs 12 residues. CDR3 amino acids: CAWDKEVETQYF. In DNA, the CDR3 is TGTGCCTGGGACAAGGAGGTGGAGACCCAGTACTTC.

The chain combines TRBV5-4 with TRBJ1-4; a possible D gene is TRBD1 (5 bases). This CDR3 contains 16 residues. Trimming pared 5 bases from V and 8 bases from J, leaving 22 bases between. In germline, CDR1 is SGHNT, CDR2 YYREEE (reference sequence). The CDR3 DNA is TGTGCCAGCAGACCCGGGACCCAGGTTTACTACGAAAAACTGTTTTTT. Amino acids: CASRPGTQVYYEKLFF.

Only a few counts were recorded for this clone. The chain joins TRBV27 to TRBJ2-7, with no clear D. The CDR3 spans 13 residues. Germline CDR1 MNHEY, CDR2 SMNVEV (reference sequence). The V end was cut by 8 bases, the J end by 3 bases, with 14 bases between. This CDR3 reads CASSPHVGYEQYF. The CDR3 DNA sequence: TGTGCCAGCTCCCCCCATGTTGGCTACGAGCAGTACTTC.

This clone was detected only a few times. The J gene is TRBJ1-6, the V gene TRBV7-3, with a weak D call TRBD1 (5 bases). Trimming left V 5 bases short and J 6 bases short, with 11 bases between. This CDR3 contains 14 residues. The germline CDR1 and CDR2 sequences are SGHTA and FQGTGA. The DNA of the CDR3 is TGTGCCAGCAGCCCGGGACTGATTAATTCACCCCTCCACTTT. Protein product: CASSPGLINSPLHF.

The chain employs TRBV11-2 and TRBJ2-2, with a tentative D call TRBD2 (5 bases). The CDR3 length is 16 residues. With 5 bases removed from V and 0 bases from J, the gap between germline ends came to 13 bases. Germline lookup yields CDR1 SGHAT and CDR2 FQNNGV. CDR3 in DNA: TGTGCCAGCAGCCCGCGCGGGCAGCCGAACACCGGGGAGCTGTTTTTT. It codes for CASSPRGQPNTGELFF.

The genes are TRBV6-1 and TRBJ2-2, with D unresolved. V shed 6 bases and J shed 1 base, with 12 bases lying between them. Germline V CDR1 and CDR2: MNHNS, SASEGT. The CDR3 consists of 15 residues. The CDR3 sequence is CASRDRLGNTGELFF. In nucleotides, the CDR3 is TGTGCCAGCAGGGACCGACTCGGGAACACCGGGGAGCTGTTTTTT.

The V and J genes are TRBV18 and TRBJ2-1; 11 bases agree with TRBD2. Germline CDR1 is KGHSH and CDR2 is LQKENI. Trimming cost V 5 bases and J 2 bases; bases outside gene matches: 5. The CDR3 totals 16 residues. CDR3 loop: CASSFGTSGTYNEQFF. CDR3 nucleotides: TGTGCCAGCTCATTTGGGACTAGCGGAACCTACAATGAGCAGTTCTTC.

The rearrangement joins TRBV28 to TRBJ1-1; D is unresolved. Trimming took off 0 bases at V and 1 base at J, with 9 bases between the two ends. Germline assignment: CDR1 MDHEN and CDR2 SYDVKM. This CDR3 is 15 amino acids long. CDR3: CASSLWLTRNTEAFF. For the CDR3, the DNA is TGTGCCAGCAGTTTATGGTTGACCCGGAACACTGAAGCTTTCTTT.

The chain has TRBV5-1 and TRBJ2-3; 7 positions match TRBD2. The CDR3 is 15 residues long. Trimming at V came to 4 bases and at J to 0 bases, leaving 5 bases not matched to a gene. CDR1 is SGHRS, CDR2 YFSETQ, per germline. The CDR3 DNA sequence: TGCGCCAGCAGCGGCGGGAGATCTAGCACAGATACGCAGTATTTT. This encodes CASSGGRSSTDTQYF.

J is TRBJ2-5 and V is TRBV13; D is perhaps TRBD1 or TRBD2 (5 bases each). The CDR3 consists of 18 residues. The germline V gene has CDR1 PRHDT and CDR2 FYEKMQ (reference sequence). V dropped 5 bases and J dropped 1 base, with 23 bases sitting between them. Here the CDR3 DNA reads TGTGCCAGCAGCGCCACCGGGACGGCCTCAAACCTCCAAGAGACCCAGTACTTC. Translating it yields CASSATGTASNLQETQYF.

This chain connects TRBV7-9 to TRBJ1-1; TRBD1 matches at 8 bases. The CDR3 length is 16 residues. V shed 0 bases and J 3 bases; nucleotides not matched to a gene: 6. Germline CDR1 is SEHNR and CDR2 is FQNEAQ (reference sequence). In nucleotides, the CDR3 is TGTGCCAGCAGCTTAGCCCTGACAGGGGCCCACACTGAAGCTTTCTTT. Protein sequence: CASSLALTGAHTEAFF.

The rearrangement links TRBV19 to TRBJ1-1; 10 positions agree with TRBD1. The CDR3 loop spans 15 amino acids. The germline V gene encodes CDR1 LNHDA and CDR2 SQIVND (reference sequence). V dropped 1 base and J dropped 5; count of bases not matched to a gene: 4. CDR3 sequence reads: CASSIVRTGGTEAFF. In nucleotides, the CDR3 is TGTGCCAGTAGTATAGTCCGGACAGGGGGAACTGAAGCTTTCTTT.

V and J are TRBV7-3 and TRBJ2-7, with 10 bases identical to TRBD2. The CDR3 loop spans 17 amino acids. Unmatched junction bases numbered 7, after V lost 2 bases and J lost 0 bases. Germline assignment: CDR1 SGHTA and CDR2 FQGTGA. The DNA of the CDR3 is TGTGCCAGCAGCTTACGAACTAGCGGGGAGAGCTCCTACGAGCAGTACTTC. Amino acid sequence: CASSLRTSGESSYEQYF.

The V gene is TRBV29-1, the J gene TRBJ2-7; D possibly corresponds to TRBD1 (6 bases). Germline loops: CDR1 SQVTM, CDR2 ANQGSEA. The CDR3 length is 12 residues. V shed 7 bases and J shed 2 bases, with 12 bases lying between them. The CDR3 DNA reads TGCAGCGGACGGGACACAGCCTACGAGCAGTACTTC. As protein: CSGRDTAYEQYF.

The chain recombines TRBV5-5 with TRBJ2-3, with D uncertain. The ends were cut back, 3 bases at V and 1 base at J, with 15 bases in the middle. CDR1 and CDR2 from the germline V gene are SGHKS and YYEKEE (reference sequence). The CDR3 is 16 residues long. The CDR3 reads CASSSLTGRRTDTQYF. The CDR3 DNA sequence: TGTGCCAGCAGCTCCCTCACTGGGCGGCGCACAGATACGCAGTATTTT. The whole variable domain, remainder taken from reference TRBV5-5 and TRBJ2-3, is DAGVTQSPTHLIKTRGQQVTLRCSPISGHKSVSWYQQVLGQGPQFIFQYYEKEERGRGNFPDRFSARQFPNYSSELNVNALLLGDSALYLCASSSLTGRRTDTQYFGPGTRLTVL.

The chain is built from TRBV11-2 and TRBJ2-1; D is unresolved. Germline CDR1 is SGHAT and CDR2 is FQNNGV. V was trimmed by 5 bases and J by 7 bases, leaving 12 bases between them. The CDR3 contains 13 residues. The CDR3 loop reads CASSPRWDNEQFF. In DNA, the CDR3 is TGTGCCAGCAGCCCCCGATGGGATAATGAGCAGTTCTTC.

The chain employs TRBV18 and TRBJ2-1; 9 nucleotides match TRBD2. Germline V CDR1 and CDR2: KGHSH, LQKENI. This CDR3 comprises 14 residues. V lost 4 bases, J lost 7 bases, and 5 bases stayed unmatched. As DNA, the CDR3 is TGTGCCAGCTCACGACTAGCGGTGAGGAATGAGCAGTTCTTC. Translating gives CASSRLAVRNEQFF.

This clone was counted a single time. V usage is TRBV30 and J usage is TRBJ2-1; TRBD2 is a possible D gene (5 bases). Trimming removed 5 bases from V and 8 bases from J, with 22 bases in between. CDR1 and CDR2 from the germline V gene are GTSNPN and SVGIG (reference sequence). The CDR3 loop spans 15 amino acids. This chain's CDR3 is CAWFLMTAGSHEQFF. CDR3 DNA sequence: TGTGCCTGGTTCTTAATGACGGCGGGTTCACATGAGCAGTTCTTC.

The chain combines TRBV14 with TRBJ1-6; the D is unclear. V lost 0 bases and J lost 8, with 8 bases in between. The CDR3 has 14 amino acids. The germline V gene has CDR1 SGHDN and CDR2 FVKESK. The CDR3: CASSQDFGYSPLHF. The CDR3 region has the DNA TGTGCCAGCAGCCAAGATTTTGGTTATTCACCCCTCCACTTT. Drawing the rest from reference TRBV14 and TRBJ1-6, the complete variable domain is EAGVTQFPSHSVIEKGQTVTLRCDPISGHDNLYWYRRVMGKEIKFLLHFVKESKQDESGMPNNRFLAERTGGTYSTLKVQPAELEDSGVYFCASSQDFGYSPLHFGNGTRLTVT.

V usage is TRBV11-2 and J usage is TRBJ2-2; D gene uncertain. V was pared by 1 base and J by 4 bases, with 13 bases between. Germline V lookup: CDR1 SGHAT, CDR2 FQNNGV. The CDR3 covers 16 residues. CDR3 region: CASSLVSGYATGELFF. The CDR3 DNA sequence: TGTGCCAGCAGCTTAGTTTCTGGGTACGCCACCGGGGAGCTGTTTTTT.

This clone has a single count. V and J are TRBV14 and TRBJ1-2; a weak D match, TRBD1 (5 bases). Germline V lookup: CDR1 SGHDN, CDR2 FVKESK. V was trimmed by 1 base and J by 4 bases, leaving 7 bases between them. This CDR3 has 13 residues. The chain's CDR3 is CASSQGGPYGYTF. In nucleotides, the CDR3 is TGTGCCAGCAGCCAAGGGGGCCCCTATGGCTACACCTTC. Supplemented by reference TRBV14 and TRBJ1-2, the full variable domain reads EAGVTQFPSHSVIEKGQTVTLRCDPISGHDNLYWYRRVMGKEIKFLLHFVKESKQDESGMPNNRFLAERTGGTYSTLKVQPAELEDSGVYFCASSQGGPYGYTFGSGTRLTVV.

The rearrangement uses TRBV7-9 and TRBJ2-2; 12 nucleotides align to TRBD2. V gave up 2 bases and J gave up 5 bases; unmatched junction bases: 12. Germline-derived CDR1 and CDR2 are SEHNR and FQNEAQ (reference sequence). The CDR3 length is 19 residues. The CDR3 loop reads CASSLRGVTSGRGTGELFF. The CDR3 DNA is TGTGCCAGCAGCTTAAGGGGCGTGACTAGCGGGAGAGGTACCGGGGAGCTGTTTTTT.

The rearrangement joins TRBV25-1 to TRBJ2-2; D uncertain. The CDR3 is 14 amino acids. The V end lost 3 bases, the J end lost 4 bases, and 9 bases lay between the germline ends. CDR1 is MGHDK and CDR2 is SYGVNS in the germline V gene. CDR3 coding DNA: TGTGCCAGCAGTGAGGGCCCTTCCACCGGGGAGCTGTTTTTT. Encoded protein: CASSEGPSTGELFF.

The chain is built from TRBV5-4 and TRBJ2-1, with 11 nucleotides matching TRBD2. From germline, CDR1 is SGHNT and CDR2 YYREEE (reference sequence). This CDR3 is built from 16 residues. After removal of 4 bases from V and 4 bases from J, the junction contained 7 bases not matched to a gene. The CDR3 DNA is TGTGCCAGCAGCAAAACCGGGACTAGCGGTTACAATGAGCAGTTCTTC. Its translation: CASSKTGTSGYNEQFF. Filled out from reference TRBV5-4 and TRBJ2-1, the complete variable domain reads ETGVTQSPTHLIKTRGQQVTLRCSSQSGHNTVSWYQQALGQGPQFIFQYYREEENGRGNFPPRFSGLQFPNYSSELNVNALELDDSALYLCASSKTGTSGYNEQFFGPGTRLTVL.

The CDR3 loop is CASSILFRDSADTQYF. Here the CDR3 DNA reads TGTGCCAGTAGTATCCTCTTTAGGGACTCAGCTGATACGCAGTATTTT. The chain combines TRBV19 with TRBJ2-3, with a weak D call TRBD2 (6 bases). V lost 3 bases, J lost 6 bases, and 19 bases lay in between. Germline V gene data show CDR1 as LNHDA and CDR2 as SQIVND (reference sequence). CDR3 size: 16 residues.

The chain links TRBV30 to TRBJ2-5; the D is unclear. Germline CDR1 and CDR2: GTSNPN and SVGIG (reference sequence). V lost 1 base, J lost 4 bases, and 10 bases lay in between. The CDR3 has 13 residues. DNA of the CDR3: TGTGCCTGGAGTGGCCCGCTCCGAGAGACCCAGTACTTC. It codes for CAWSGPLRETQYF.